This paragraph covers one T cell receptor beta chain sequence. The antigen this receptor binds is unknown. There are no base qualities to consult, and no much larger clone falls within one base. The data stem from a study of identical twins (dated by TCRdb to about 2016). Some background on the complete study: To test whether fetal clonotypes persist, this study deep-sequenced TCR alpha and beta repertoires from monozygotic twins, from unrelated adults of various ages, and from cord blood. To rule out contamination, replicate twin experiments were performed at different times with different library preparation protocols. General study outcomes and caveats: Abundant cord blood beta clonotypes carried fewer insertions; young adult naive repertoires showed a weaker similar trend, while memory repertoires showed none. Because the same donors could not be followed over many years, conclusions were based on cross-sectional statistical analysis. Out-of-frame TCR alpha sequences shared between twins showed an excess of low generation-probability sequences compared with coincidental sharing between unrelated individuals. Excess twin sharing in beta out-of-frame sequences was weaker because fewer shared sequences lowered the signal-to-noise ratio. Invariant T cells such as MAIT and iNKT could partly confound zero-insertion analyses, though diverse VJ usage argued against this for most clonotypes. Recombination models systematically underestimated out-of-frame TCR alpha sharing in monozygotic twins but agreed with sharing between unrelated individuals.

Libraries came from 5' RACE. Data came from an Illumina HiSeq 2000. Template switching introduced a universal primer binding site; the final cDNA contained a unique molecular identifier, enabling accurate counting of TCR cDNA molecules. Specific primers in the conserved constant-segment region were used to synthesize first-strand cDNA for the TCR alpha and beta chains. To control for contamination, every cDNA library was double barcoded, receiving both a SMART-Mk sample barcode and Illumina barcodes. TruSeq adapter sequences, together with Illumina sample barcodes, were added in two successive PCR steps. The TCR alpha and beta cDNA libraries were sequenced on the Illumina HiSeq platform using custom primers. The study's processing was this. MiGEC was used to process raw reads and extract unique molecular identifiers, and MiXCR was used to find CDR3 positions. For each individual, recombination models were inferred using an EM algorithm with the repgenHMM and IGoR tools. Shared clonotype analysis was performed with the tcR package in R, normalizing sharing by the product of cloneset sizes. To study raw recombination without the effects of thymic and clonal selection, out-of-frame nonproductive sequences were analyzed. TCRdb reran the public reads through fastp at Q25 and MiXCR, keeping productive beta chains. Under each unique CDR3 protein, matching rows form one entry showing the most common genes and DNA. These V and J calls originate from TCRdb's pipeline instead of the authors' own analysis. This sample gives about 530,000 distinct CDR3 sequences in total; under 25% of them show up just once. The top ten hold 0.48% of the sample.

Only healthy Caucasian donors were included. The twin cohort comprised three pairs of female monozygotic twins, all aged roughly 18 to 30 years. Positive isolation kits from Invitrogen were used to isolate the CD4+ and CD8+ T cell populations. CDR3 length: 15 amino acids, cysteine to phenylalanine. Just the 45-base CDR3 DNA is kept, in frame starting at base 1. The germline V gene (reference sequence) provides CDR1 LGHDT and CDR2 YNNKEL. V is cut back by 1 base and J by 9 bases, with 6 bases in the junction unmatched. The data were also submitted as part of a second study, on yellow fever vaccine responses in identical twins. The second study's authors report: According to the authors, the vaccine-induced T cell response in identical twins seemed to be partly convergent and partly specific to each individual. Focusing on identical twins, the study followed the T cell clones that responded to the vaccine, and did so with precision.

The sequenced sample was CD4+ T cells sorted from blood. The chain uses TRBV3-1 and TRBJ1-5, with TRBD1 matching 10 junction bases. This TCR derives from a woman under 30 in good health. The DNA sequence is given as TGTGCCAGCAGCCAAGGACAGGGGGCTTCGTGGCCCCAGCATTTT. The resulting protein is CASSQGQGASWPQHF.